These T cell receptor beta chains were read from a single sample in a study of T-cell reconstitution after alpha-beta-depleted transplantation in children. TCRdb re-called the PCR reads with MiXCR, one entry per CDR3 protein. This sample has approximately 44,000 distinct CDR3 sequences, with 5.8% found just once. The material was PBMCs, mostly from graft donor cells, obtained 60 days after TCRalphabeta/CD19-depleted stem cell transplant. The source of these receptors is a female patient aged 2-10 years who had a stem cell transplant for aplastic anemia, so the T cells may come from the graft donor. Each CDR3 is given with its conserved first and last residue. The D gene is left open where the match is weak. Only some rows state a clone size, as once, few, many or a class for expanded clones.

TRBJ1-2 TRBV18 - - TGTGCCAGCTCTCCGGACAGCAACTATGGCTACACCTTC CASSPDSNYGYTF
TRBJ2-3 TRBV28 TRBD2 many TGTGCCAGCAGTGCTCCCGGCGGGGGATCAGATACGCAGTATTTT CASSAPGGGSDTQYF
TRBJ2-1 TRBV20-1 - many TGCAGTGCTAGACAGTTTCGGACCCACAATGAGCAGTTCTTC CSARQFRTHNEQFF
TRBJ2-1 TRBV12-3/TRBV12-4 TRBD2 many TGTGCCAGCAGTTTAACTAGCGGGGGTTGGGACAATGAGCAGTTCTTC CASSLTSGGWDNEQFF
TRBJ2-1 TRBV12-3/TRBV12-4 - few TGTGCCAGCAGGGCCCAAGCGCTAGGAACCAATGAGCAGTTCTTC CASRAQALGTNEQFF
TRBJ2-7 TRBV4-1 TRBD2 many TGCGCCAGCAGCAAGGGACTAGCGATTACCTACGAGCAGTACTTC CASSKGLAITYEQYF
TRBJ2-3 TRBV7-8 TRBD2 few TGTGCCAGCAGACCCCGAGGGCTAGCGGGGGGACCCCCGCACACAGATACGCAGTATTTT CASRPRGLAGGPPHTDTQYF
TRBJ1-6 TRBV20-1 - many TGCAGTGCTAGAGACACCTATAATTCACCCCTCCACTTT CSARDTYNSPLHF
TRBJ2-6 TRBV7-3 - many TGTGCCAGCAGCTTCTCCGGGGCCGCCAGCTCTGGGGCCAACGTCCTGACTTTC CASSFSGAASSGANVLTF
TRBJ2-2 TRBV2 - many TGTGCCAGCAGCATTGCAGGGTCCACCGGGGAGCTGTTTTTT CASSIAGSTGELFF
TRBJ2-3 TRBV7-8 TRBD2 few TGTGCCAGCAGCCCCCGGACTAGCGTCACAGATACGCAGTATTTT CASSPRTSVTDTQYF
TRBJ1-5 TRBV9 TRBD1 - TGTGCCAGCACCGCGGACAGGGATCAGCCCCAGCATTTT CASTADRDQPQHF
TRBJ2-1 TRBV27 TRBD1 few TGTGCCAGCAGCCTCTCCGGGACAGGGAACAATGAGCAGTTCTTC CASSLSGTGNNEQFF
TRBJ2-1 TRBV12-3/TRBV12-4 TRBD1 many TGTGCCAGCAGTCGGGACAGACACAATGAGCAGTTCTTC CASSRDRHNEQFF
TRBJ1-1 TRBV12-3/TRBV12-4 - medium-sized TGTGCCAGCAGTCCCCCGCGTGGGAGGAACACTGAAGCTTTCTTT CASSPPRGRNTEAFF
TRBJ1-1 TRBV27 TRBD1 many TGTGCCAGCAGTTTGACAGGGGTGGCGAACACTGAAGCTTTCTTT CASSLTGVANTEAFF
TRBJ1-5 TRBV20-1 - many TGCAGTGCTAGTGGGCGAGGACAAGATCAGCCCCAGCATTTT CSASGRGQDQPQHF
TRBJ2-6 TRBV12-3/TRBV12-4 - - TGTGCCAGCAGTTTATGGGGCGCGGGAGGGGCCAACGTCCTGACTTTC CASSLWGAGGANVLTF
TRBJ2-1 TRBV24-1 TRBD1 many TGTGCCACCAGTGAAGCACAGGGGTCGGGGCTGTTCTTC CATSEAQGSGLFF
TRBJ1-5 TRBV18 - many TGTGCCAGCTCACCTCAGGGCAGTCAGCCCCAGCATTTT CASSPQGSQPQHF
TRBJ2-2 TRBV21-1 - few TGTGCCAGCAGCAAAGGGATGAGGACCGGGGAGCTGTTTTTT CASSKGMRTGELFF
TRBJ1-1 TRBV28 TRBD1 many TGTGCCAGCAGTCCTATCGGACAGGAAGAAGCTTTCTTT CASSPIGQEEAFF
TRBJ1-5 TRBV11-2 - many TGTGCCAGCAGCTTAGAACGTGTAAATCAGCCCCAGCATTTT CASSLERVNQPQHF
TRBJ2-2 TRBV28 - many TGTGCCAGCAGTTTAGGGACACCCACCGGGGAGCTGTTTTTT CASSLGTPTGELFF
TRBJ1-2 TRBV5-6 - many TGTGCCAGCAGTTTTACCTCGGAGGGAGCCGGGGGCTACACCTTC CASSFTSEGAGGYTF
TRBJ2-5 TRBV7-9 TRBD2 few TGTGCCAGCAGCTTAGCCCCCCCGGGACTAGCGAAGGAGACCCAGTACTTC CASSLAPPGLAKETQYF
TRBJ2-7 TRBV5-1 TRBD2 few TGCGCCAGCAGCGCGGGAGGAGGCCGGACAGAATCCTACGAGCAGTACTTC CASSAGGGRTESYEQYF
TRBJ2-3 TRBV25-1 - many TGTGCCAGCAGAGGGCGAGCACTACCCACAGATACGCAGTATTTT CASRGRALPTDTQYF
TRBJ2-3 TRBV30 - - TGTGCCTGGAGCAAGGTGGGCACAGATACGCAGTATTTT CAWSKVGTDTQYF
TRBJ2-4 TRBV2 - few TGTGCCAGCAGCACTTATGGAGGGCTGGTTGCTAACATTCAGTACTTC CASSTYGGLVANIQYF